Reported below is one T cell receptor (beta chain). The target antigen is unknown. Hyperthyroidism had been newly diagnosed in patients aged 18 to 65, and its duration was under 2 months. Investigators excluded patients with uncontrolled infection, other autoimmune disease, pregnancy or lactation. These data originate in a study of T cells in Graves' hyperthyroidism and ophthalmopathy. RNA transcripts gave rise to amplified TCR beta CDR3 regions. First-round RT-PCR with HTBI primers amplified the TCR CDR3 region. TCRdb processed the multiplex PCR reads anew with MiXCR; each CDR3 protein has one entry. The sample consists of 95,000 to 110,000 distinct CDR3 sequences, roughly 50% of them appearing once. Overall study findings and caveats: A model of 13 V-J features distinguished ophthalmopathy from stable hyperthyroidism.

The material sequenced was blood. This clonotype originated in a middle-aged man with Graves' hyperthyroidism.

CDR3: CASRRVYFEASHYTF. The CDR3 DNA reads TGTGCCAGCAGGAGGGTCTACTTTGAAGCTTCGCACTACACCTTC. This chain joins TRBV2 and TRBJ1-2; unclear D gene. CDR3 length equals 15 residues. V lost 6 bases and J 10 bases, leaving 24 bases between the germline ends. Germline lookup yields CDR1 SNHLY and CDR2 FYNNEI.